This TCR beta chain was recovered during a study of cytomegalovirus exposure and HLA in healthy donors. Trimming pared 6 bases from V and 0 bases from J, leaving 11 bases between. The CDR3 is 14 residues long. CDR1 is MNHNS and CDR2 is SASEGT in the germline V gene. Primers included in the PCR were 60 Vbeta and 13 Jbeta primers. The protocol was immunoSEQ multiplex PCR, while the TCRdb copy is restricted to in-frame clones and leaves out a portion. The repertoire has some 80,000 clones, 10% of them found once; the top ten carry approximately 23%. With regard to this clone: What it binds is not known.

Samples came from healthy bone marrow donors. Regarding the study as a whole: Usually a TCR sequence was rare, but some public TCRs were found in many donors.

The sequence was obtained from a man aged 60 to 69 in good health and CMV-seropositive. Sequencing was done on a sample of PBMCs. The chain combines TRBV6-1 with TRBJ1-2; D might be TRBD1 (5 bases). CDR3 sequence reads: CASRIQAPNYGYTF. The CDR3 DNA reads TGTGCCAGCAGGATACAGGCCCCTAACTATGGCTACACCTTC.